The rows below give T cell receptor beta chains drawn from one sample of a study of neoadjuvant anti-PD-1 for oral cavity cancer. Some clones are missing from TCRdb's copy, which holds only in-frame ones; the method was immunoSEQ multiplex PCR. This sample has tens of thousands of clones, with around four fifths found just once. The sample here was PBMCs, taken before nivolumab (anti-PD-1) treatment. These TCRs come from a person aged 35-79 years with oral cavity squamous cell carcinoma. The CDR3 runs from the conserved cysteine through the conserved F or W. The order of the fields is J gene, V gene, clone size, D gene, CDR3 protein, CDR3 DNA. A D gene is named only where the DNA matches it firmly. Clone size is not always given. Where it is, it says once, few, many or a class for expanded clones.

J gene: TRBJ1-2
V gene: TRBV5-1
clone size: -
D gene: TRBD1
CDR3 protein: CANSLTGEAGYTF
CDR3 DNA: TGCGCCAACAGCTTAACAGGGGAGGCTGGCTACACCTTC

J gene: TRBJ1-2
V gene: TRBV4-1
clone size: -
D gene: -
CDR3 protein: CASSPFDRTYRGYTF
CDR3 DNA: TGCGCCAGCAGCCCATTCGACAGAACATATAGGGGCTACACCTTC

J gene: TRBJ1-5
V gene: TRBV2
clone size: -
D gene: TRBD1
CDR3 protein: CASRGQVSDQPQHF
CDR3 DNA: TGTGCCAGCAGGGGACAGGTCTCTGATCAGCCCCAGCATTTT

J gene: TRBJ1-1
V gene: TRBV5-1
clone size: -
D gene: -
CDR3 protein: CASSPGSGVTEAFF
CDR3 DNA: TGCGCCAGCAGCCCGGGCTCCGGTGTCACTGAAGCTTTCTTT

J gene: TRBJ1-4
V gene: TRBV7-9
clone size: -
D gene: -
CDR3 protein: CASSLAGRGKLFF
CDR3 DNA: TGTGCCAGCAGCTTAGCTGGGAGGGGAAAACTGTTTTTT

J gene: TRBJ1-5
V gene: TRBV7-8
clone size: -
D gene: TRBD1
CDR3 protein: CASKAQGYSNQPQHF
CDR3 DNA: TGTGCCAGCAAAGCACAGGGGTATAGCAATCAGCCCCAGCATTTT

J gene: TRBJ2-3
V gene: TRBV2
clone size: -
D gene: TRBD2
CDR3 protein: CASSLGLAGSDTQYF
CDR3 DNA: TGTGCCAGCAGCCTGGGACTAGCGGGAAGTGATACGCAGTATTTT

J gene: TRBJ2-3
V gene: TRBV28
clone size: -
D gene: TRBD2
CDR3 protein: CASSYLKGTSGRDTQYF
CDR3 DNA: TGTGCCAGCAGCTATCTCAAGGGGACTAGCGGAAGGGATACGCAGTATTTT

J gene: TRBJ2-7
V gene: TRBV30
clone size: -
D gene: -
CDR3 protein: CAWSVAGEQYF
CDR3 DNA: TGTGCCTGGAGTGTTGCGGGGGAGCAGTACTTC

J gene: TRBJ2-7
V gene: TRBV6-5
clone size: few
D gene: -
CDR3 protein: CASSYSFASSYEQYF
CDR3 DNA: TGTGCCAGCAGTTACTCGTTCGCCAGCTCCTACGAGCAGTACTTC

J gene: TRBJ2-5
V gene: TRBV6-1
clone size: -
D gene: TRBD2
CDR3 protein: CASSEGLAAISRTQYF
CDR3 DNA: TGTGCCAGCAGTGAAGGACTAGCGGCGATTTCTAGGACCCAGTACTTC

J gene: TRBJ2-7
V gene: TRBV18
clone size: -
D gene: TRBD2
CDR3 protein: CASSPGLAGVSYEQYF
CDR3 DNA: TGTGCCAGCTCACCGGGACTAGCGGGAGTTAGCTACGAGCAGTACTTC

J gene: TRBJ1-1
V gene: TRBV4-1
clone size: -
D gene: -
CDR3 protein: CASSQRPLRRVTEAFF
CDR3 DNA: TGCGCCAGCAGCCAAAGACCCCTGCGAAGGGTCACTGAAGCTTTCTTT

J gene: TRBJ1-1
V gene: TRBV6-5
clone size: -
D gene: -
CDR3 protein: CASRDEKGFTEAFF
CDR3 DNA: TGTGCCAGCAGGGACGAAAAGGGGTTCACTGAAGCTTTCTTT

J gene: TRBJ2-3
V gene: TRBV11-2
clone size: -
D gene: TRBD2
CDR3 protein: CASSLGRLAGGPHTQYF
CDR3 DNA: TGTGCCAGCAGCTTAGGTCGACTAGCGGGAGGCCCCCACACGCAGTATTTT

J gene: TRBJ1-3
V gene: TRBV5-8
clone size: -
D gene: -
CDR3 protein: CASSLIGGTGNTIYF
CDR3 DNA: TGTGCCAGCAGCTTGATTGGGGGAACGGGAAACACCATATATTTT

J gene: TRBJ2-2
V gene: TRBV6-4
clone size: -
D gene: TRBD1
CDR3 protein: CASGQGGENGELFF
CDR3 DNA: TGTGCCAGCGGACAGGGCGGCGAGAACGGGGAGCTGTTTTTT

J gene: TRBJ2-7
V gene: TRBV5-5
clone size: -
D gene: -
CDR3 protein: CASSLLPPRDKNYEQYF
CDR3 DNA: TGTGCCAGCAGCCTACTACCCCCCCGGGACAAGAACTACGAGCAGTACTTC

J gene: TRBJ1-2
V gene: TRBV19
clone size: -
D gene: -
CDR3 protein: CASRSRAGVGYTF
CDR3 DNA: TGTGCCAGTAGGAGCCGAGCCGGGGTAGGCTACACCTTC

J gene: TRBJ1-2
V gene: TRBV6-6
clone size: -
D gene: TRBD1
CDR3 protein: CASSYRDRDGYTF
CDR3 DNA: TGTGCCAGCAGTTACAGGGACAGGGACGGCTACACCTTC

J gene: TRBJ2-1
V gene: TRBV11-1
clone size: -
D gene: -
CDR3 protein: CASSPHQGNNEQFF
CDR3 DNA: TGTGCCAGCAGCCCTCACCAAGGAAACAATGAGCAGTTCTTC

J gene: TRBJ2-2
V gene: TRBV25-1
clone size: -
D gene: -
CDR3 protein: CASSGEGVHSTGELFF
CDR3 DNA: TGTGCCAGCAGTGGAGAAGGGGTCCATTCCACCGGGGAGCTGTTTTTT

J gene: TRBJ2-7
V gene: TRBV6-6
clone size: -
D gene: -
CDR3 protein: CASSYGGTYEQYF
CDR3 DNA: TGTGCCAGCAGTTACGGGGGGACCTACGAGCAGTACTTC

J gene: TRBJ2-5
V gene: TRBV29-1
clone size: -
D gene: -
CDR3 protein: CSVVIGGPETQYF
CDR3 DNA: TGCAGCGTTGTCATCGGGGGACCAGAGACCCAGTACTTC

J gene: TRBJ1-1
V gene: TRBV16
clone size: -
D gene: -
CDR3 protein: CASSQERVTEAFF
CDR3 DNA: TGTGCCAGCAGCCAAGAAAGGGTCACTGAAGCTTTCTTT

J gene: TRBJ2-5
V gene: TRBV6-7
clone size: -
D gene: -
CDR3 protein: CASSYLPRGNQETQYF
CDR3 DNA: TGTGCCAGCAGTTACCTCCCCCGGGGGAATCAAGAGACCCAGTACTTC

J gene: TRBJ2-3
V gene: TRBV7-8
clone size: -
D gene: TRBD2
CDR3 protein: CASSYGGVTDTQYF
CDR3 DNA: TGTGCCAGCAGCTATGGGGGGGTTACAGATACGCAGTATTTT

J gene: TRBJ2-7
V gene: TRBV5-1
clone size: -
D gene: -
CDR3 protein: CASSGQVSSYEQYF
CDR3 DNA: TGCGCCAGCAGCGGCCAGGTTAGCTCCTACGAGCAGTACTTC

J gene: TRBJ2-1
V gene: TRBV7-6
clone size: -
D gene: -
CDR3 protein: CASSSPGPGKEQFF
CDR3 DNA: TGTGCCAGCAGCTCCCCGGGCCCCGGAAAGGAGCAGTTCTTC

J gene: TRBJ1-3
V gene: TRBV11-2
clone size: -
D gene: TRBD1
CDR3 protein: CATPREGAFSGNTIYF
CDR3 DNA: TGTGCCACCCCCAGGGAGGGGGCGTTCTCTGGAAACACCATATATTTT

J gene: TRBJ1-1
V gene: TRBV14
clone size: -
D gene: -
CDR3 protein: CASSQGGRYAEAFF
CDR3 DNA: TGTGCCAGCAGCCAAGGAGGGAGGTACGCTGAAGCTTTCTTT

J gene: TRBJ2-3
V gene: TRBV5-6
clone size: -
D gene: TRBD2
CDR3 protein: CASSSLLWTSGNTDTQYF
CDR3 DNA: TGTGCCAGCAGCTCCCTACTATGGACTAGCGGCAACACAGATACGCAGTATTTT

J gene: TRBJ2-1
V gene: TRBV18
clone size: -
D gene: TRBD1
CDR3 protein: CASSPTGQGANEQFF
CDR3 DNA: TGTGCCAGCTCACCGACGGGACAGGGGGCGAATGAGCAGTTCTTC

J gene: TRBJ1-1
V gene: TRBV9
clone size: -
D gene: -
CDR3 protein: CASSGTGSMNTEAFF
CDR3 DNA: TGTGCCAGCAGCGGAACAGGTTCCATGAACACTGAAGCTTTCTTT

J gene: TRBJ2-5
V gene: TRBV4-2
clone size: -
D gene: TRBD2
CDR3 protein: CASSQDPPSSGGGETQYF
CDR3 DNA: TGTGCCAGCAGCCAAGATCCTCCATCTAGCGGGGGTGGTGAGACCCAGTACTTC

J gene: TRBJ1-5
V gene: TRBV10-3
clone size: -
D gene: -
CDR3 protein: CAISAGGANQPQHF
CDR3 DNA: TGTGCCATCAGTGCGGGAGGGGCCAATCAGCCCCAGCATTTT

J gene: TRBJ2-1
V gene: TRBV28
clone size: once
D gene: TRBD2
CDR3 protein: CASSPSGRAYNEQFF
CDR3 DNA: TGTGCCAGCAGTCCTAGCGGGAGGGCCTACAATGAGCAGTTCTTC

J gene: TRBJ2-6
V gene: TRBV11-2
clone size: -
D gene: TRBD1
CDR3 protein: CASSLTGTNSGANVLTF
CDR3 DNA: TGTGCCAGCAGCTTGACAGGGACCAACTCTGGGGCCAACGTCCTGACTTTC

J gene: TRBJ2-3
V gene: TRBV5-1
clone size: once
D gene: -
CDR3 protein: CANRIEGPNPRGRTDTQYF
CDR3 DNA: TGCGCCAACCGTATAGAGGGGCCGAACCCACGGGGTCGCACAGATACGCAGTATTTT

J gene: TRBJ2-1
V gene: TRBV6-1
clone size: once
D gene: -
CDR3 protein: CASSRDPPRDEQFF
CDR3 DNA: TGTGCCAGCAGCCGGGACCCCCCACGCGATGAGCAGTTCTTC

J gene: TRBJ2-7
V gene: TRBV5-5
clone size: -
D gene: TRBD1
CDR3 protein: CASRPPTGTAYEQYF
CDR3 DNA: TGTGCCAGCAGACCGCCTACCGGGACAGCTTACGAGCAGTACTTC

J gene: TRBJ2-2
V gene: TRBV9
clone size: -
D gene: -
CDR3 protein: CASSVATRPGELFF
CDR3 DNA: TGTGCCAGCAGCGTAGCTACCAGGCCCGGGGAGCTGTTTTTT

J gene: TRBJ2-7
V gene: TRBV20-1
clone size: -
D gene: -
CDR3 protein: CSAPTPYEQYF
CDR3 DNA: TGCAGTGCACCTACACCCTACGAGCAGTACTTC

J gene: TRBJ2-1
V gene: TRBV10-1
clone size: -
D gene: -
CDR3 protein: CASSPRTNSYNEQFF
CDR3 DNA: TGCGCCAGCAGCCCTCGGACAAACTCCTACAATGAGCAGTTCTTC

J gene: TRBJ2-4
V gene: TRBV5-1
clone size: -
D gene: -
CDR3 protein: CASSLAPGNIQYF
CDR3 DNA: TGCGCCAGCAGCTTGGCGCCGGGGAACATTCAGTACTTC

J gene: TRBJ1-1
V gene: TRBV27
clone size: -
D gene: TRBD1
CDR3 protein: CASSSSWDRGGTEAFF
CDR3 DNA: TGTGCCAGCAGTTCTTCCTGGGACAGGGGTGGGACTGAAGCTTTCTTT

J gene: TRBJ2-1
V gene: TRBV2
clone size: -
D gene: -
CDR3 protein: CASSEFPLDNEQFF
CDR3 DNA: TGTGCCAGCAGTGAATTCCCCCTAGACAATGAGCAGTTCTTC

J gene: TRBJ1-5
V gene: TRBV5-1
clone size: -
D gene: -
CDR3 protein: CASSLAGPGGTQPQHF
CDR3 DNA: TGCGCCAGCAGCTTGGCCGGACCCGGCGGGACTCAGCCCCAGCATTTT

J gene: TRBJ2-3
V gene: TRBV30
clone size: few
D gene: -
CDR3 protein: CAWSGDRTQYF
CDR3 DNA: TGTGCCTGGAGTGGTGATCGTACGCAGTATTTT

J gene: TRBJ1-1
V gene: TRBV30
clone size: few
D gene: -
CDR3 protein: CAWSRNTEAFF
CDR3 DNA: TGTGCCTGGAGTCGGAACACTGAAGCTTTCTTT

J gene: TRBJ1-1
V gene: TRBV30
clone size: -
D gene: -
CDR3 protein: CASTRAPAREAFF
CDR3 DNA: TGTGCCTCCACCAGGGCCCCGGCCCGGGAAGCTTTCTTT

J gene: TRBJ1-3
V gene: TRBV2
clone size: -
D gene: -
CDR3 protein: CASNPGSSGNTIYF
CDR3 DNA: TGTGCCAGCAACCCGGGGAGCTCTGGAAACACCATATATTTT

J gene: TRBJ1-2
V gene: TRBV10-3
clone size: -
D gene: -
CDR3 protein: CAISEVSSVLGGYTF
CDR3 DNA: TGTGCCATCAGTGAGGTCTCATCCGTCCTTGGCGGCTACACCTTC

J gene: TRBJ1-5
V gene: TRBV6-1
clone size: -
D gene: TRBD1
CDR3 protein: CASRGDRGNQPQHF
CDR3 DNA: TGTGCCAGCAGAGGCGACAGGGGCAATCAGCCCCAGCATTTT

J gene: TRBJ2-1
V gene: TRBV2
clone size: -
D gene: -
CDR3 protein: CASSEERAANEQFF
CDR3 DNA: TGTGCCAGCAGTGAGGAGCGGGCGGCCAATGAGCAGTTCTTC

J gene: TRBJ1-1
V gene: TRBV6-6
clone size: -
D gene: -
CDR3 protein: CASRPRGPTEAFF
CDR3 DNA: TGTGCCAGCAGGCCTCGGGGGCCGACGGAAGCTTTCTTT

J gene: TRBJ2-1
V gene: TRBV6-5
clone size: -
D gene: TRBD1
CDR3 protein: CASRAPGQGSNEQFF
CDR3 DNA: TGTGCCAGCAGGGCACCAGGACAGGGGAGTAATGAGCAGTTCTTC

J gene: TRBJ1-2
V gene: TRBV19
clone size: once
D gene: -
CDR3 protein: CASRSTGTWYGYTF
CDR3 DNA: TGTGCCAGTAGATCGACAGGTACCTGGTATGGCTACACCTTC

J gene: TRBJ1-2
V gene: TRBV27
clone size: -
D gene: -
CDR3 protein: CASSGASYGYTF
CDR3 DNA: TGTGCCAGTTCCGGGGCTAGTTATGGCTACACCTTC

J gene: TRBJ2-3
V gene: TRBV7-6
clone size: -
D gene: TRBD1
CDR3 protein: CASSSYDRGVNTQYF
CDR3 DNA: TGTGCCAGCAGCTCCTACGACAGGGGGGTAAATACGCAGTATTTT